This entry concerns a single TCR beta chain. The V end was cut by 0 bases, the J end by 7 bases, with 22 bases between. Germline CDR1 reads SGHAT; CDR2 reads FQNNGV. The CDR3 sequence is 18 residues long. Each CDR3 protein is one row after TCRdb ran MiXCR on the RT-PCR reads. The sample holds approximately 720,000 distinct CDR3 sequences, 14% seen once. The material sequenced was memory CD4+ T cells from blood. V is TRBV11-2 and J is TRBJ2-1; either TRBD1 or TRBD2 may fit D (5 bases each). This TCR came from a female donor in good health, serving as a healthy control. Written as DNA, the CDR3 is TGTGCCAGCAGCTTAGATCAATGGGGACGTCGATCCAATAATGAGCAGTTCTTC. The encoded protein is CASSLDQWGRRSNNEQFF.